A selection of T cell receptor beta chains follows, all from one sample in a study of cytotoxic CD8 clonotypes in ibrutinib-treated CLL. Sequenced by immunoSEQ multiplex PCR; TCRdb stores in-frame clones only, minus some. This sample yields about 29,000 clones, of which about 80% are seen a single time; 40% to 60% belongs to the top ten. Sample: PBMCs, taken after 36 months of ibrutinib treatment. Every receptor here comes from a human donor with chronic lymphocytic leukemia. Each CDR3 is given with its conserved first and last residue. Each record gives: J gene, V gene, D gene, CDR3 DNA, CDR3 protein. A D gene is named only where the DNA matches it firmly.

j_gene: TRBJ1-2
v_gene: TRBV29-1
d_gene: .
CDR3nt: TGCAGCGTTGAGCTAGCTGGCTACACCTTC
CDR3aa: CSVELAGYTF

j_gene: TRBJ2-2
v_gene: TRBV7-6
d_gene: .
CDR3nt: TGTGCCAGCAGCCACGGCGGGCACACCGGGGAGCTGTTTTTT
CDR3aa: CASSHGGHTGELFF

j_gene: TRBJ2-7
v_gene: TRBV6-6
d_gene: .
CDR3nt: TGTGCCAGCAGTTACTCGGGGGACGAGCAGTACTTC
CDR3aa: CASSYSGDEQYF

j_gene: TRBJ2-7
v_gene: TRBV4-3
d_gene: TRBD1
CDR3nt: TGCGCCAGCAGCCAATATGGGACAGTACCATTCTACGAGCAGTACTTC
CDR3aa: CASSQYGTVPFYEQYF

j_gene: TRBJ1-6
v_gene: TRBV6-1
d_gene: .
CDR3nt: TGTGCCAGCAGTGAACAGGACTCTATGGGATCACCCCTCCACTTT
CDR3aa: CASSEQDSMGSPLHF

j_gene: TRBJ2-7
v_gene: TRBV29-1
d_gene: .
CDR3nt: TGCAGCGTTGGTGGGCAGCTGGCCTACGAGCAGTACTTC
CDR3aa: CSVGGQLAYEQYF

j_gene: TRBJ2-5
v_gene: TRBV7-6
d_gene: TRBD1
CDR3nt: TGTGCCAGCGCGACAGGGTGGGAGACCCAGTACTTC
CDR3aa: CASATGWETQYF

j_gene: TRBJ1-1
v_gene: TRBV18
d_gene: .
CDR3nt: TGTGCCAGCTCACCACCGGGTCCGAAGAACACTGAAGCTTTCTTT
CDR3aa: CASSPPGPKNTEAFF

j_gene: TRBJ2-6
v_gene: TRBV19
d_gene: .
CDR3nt: TGTGCCAGTAAGAACGGACCGGGATCTGGGGCCAACGTCCTGACTTTC
CDR3aa: CASKNGPGSGANVLTF

j_gene: TRBJ1-3
v_gene: TRBV27
d_gene: .
CDR3nt: TGTGCCAGCAGTAGTACACAGGGCCTCTCTGGAAACACCATATATTTT
CDR3aa: CASSSTQGLSGNTIYF

j_gene: TRBJ2-2
v_gene: TRBV10-3
d_gene: TRBD2
CDR3nt: TGTGCCATCAACCTAGCGGGGGGGGGCACCGGGGAGCTGTTTTTT
CDR3aa: CAINLAGGGTGELFF